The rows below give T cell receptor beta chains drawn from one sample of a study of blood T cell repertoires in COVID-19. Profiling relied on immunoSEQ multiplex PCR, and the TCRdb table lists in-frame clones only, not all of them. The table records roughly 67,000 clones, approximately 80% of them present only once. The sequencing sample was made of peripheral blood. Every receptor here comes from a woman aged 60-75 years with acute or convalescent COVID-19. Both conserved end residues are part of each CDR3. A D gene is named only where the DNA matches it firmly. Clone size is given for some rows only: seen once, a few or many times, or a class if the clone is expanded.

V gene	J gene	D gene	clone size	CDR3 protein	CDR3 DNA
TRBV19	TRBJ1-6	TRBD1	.	CASSPGQKNSPLHF	TGTGCCAGTAGCCCGGGACAGAAGAATTCACCCCTCCACTTT
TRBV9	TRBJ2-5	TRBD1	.	CASSGKGQMQETQYF	TGTGCCAGCAGCGGAAAGGGACAGATGCAAGAGACCCAGTACTTC
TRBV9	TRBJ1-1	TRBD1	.	CASSVATDRGQAFF	TGTGCCAGCAGCGTAGCTACCGACAGGGGGCAAGCTTTCTTT
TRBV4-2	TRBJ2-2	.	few	CASSQEGPRGTGELFF	TGTGCCAGCAGCCAAGAGGGACCCCGGGGGACCGGGGAGCTGTTTTTT
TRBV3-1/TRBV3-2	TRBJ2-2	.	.	CASSQAKGQTGELFF	TGTGCCAGCAGCCAAGCGAAGGGGCAAACCGGGGAGCTGTTTTTT
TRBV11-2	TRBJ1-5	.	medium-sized	CASSSTEDSNQPQHF	TGTGCCAGCAGCTCGACAGAGGATAGCAATCAGCCCCAGCATTTT
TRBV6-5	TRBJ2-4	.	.	CASSFGRGAEGNIQYF	TGTGCCAGCAGTTTTGGACGGGGCGCGGAGGGAAACATTCAGTACTTC
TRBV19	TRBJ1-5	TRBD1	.	CASSRQGGNQPQHF	TGTGCCAGTAGCCGACAGGGCGGCAATCAGCCCCAGCATTTT
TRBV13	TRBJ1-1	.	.	CASSLGDRLNTEAFF	TGTGCCAGCAGTTTGGGTGACAGGTTGAACACTGAAGCTTTCTTT
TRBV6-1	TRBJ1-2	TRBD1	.	CASSELGSWDRGHGYTF	TGTGCCAGCAGTGAATTAGGTAGTTGGGACAGGGGGCACGGCTACACCTTC
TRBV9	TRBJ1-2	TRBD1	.	CASSGQGGGYTF	TGTGCCAGCAGCGGACAGGGGGGAGGCTACACCTTC
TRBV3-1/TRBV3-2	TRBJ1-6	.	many	CASSQGLRQGISPLHF	TGTGCCAGCAGCCAAGGACTCAGGCAGGGGATTTCACCCCTCCACTTT
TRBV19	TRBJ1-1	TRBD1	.	CASSSNRGTEAFF	TGTGCCAGTAGCAGCAACAGGGGTACTGAAGCTTTCTTT
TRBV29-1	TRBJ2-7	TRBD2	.	CSVDPGGSGYEQYF	TGCAGCGTTGATCCGGGGGGGTCGGGCTACGAGCAGTACTTC
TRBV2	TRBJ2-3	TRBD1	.	CASTGGTGGVNTQYF	TGTGCCAGCACGGGAGGGACAGGGGGTGTAAATACGCAGTATTTT
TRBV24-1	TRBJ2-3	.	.	CATSVGGGLTDTQYF	TGTGCCACCAGTGTGGGCGGGGGCCTCACAGATACGCAGTATTTT
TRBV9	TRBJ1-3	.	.	CASSVEGSGNTIYF	TGTGCCAGCAGCGTAGAGGGGTCTGGAAACACCATATATTTT
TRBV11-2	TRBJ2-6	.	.	CASSPQSTPGANVLTF	TGTGCCAGCAGCCCCCAATCTACCCCTGGGGCCAACGTCCTGACTTTC
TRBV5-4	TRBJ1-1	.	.	CASSRGNWAEAFF	TGTGCCAGCAGCCGGGGGAATTGGGCTGAAGCTTTCTTT
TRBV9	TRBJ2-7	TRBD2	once	CASSSTGTSEYEQYF	TGTGCCAGCAGTTCAACCGGGACTAGCGAATACGAGCAGTACTTC
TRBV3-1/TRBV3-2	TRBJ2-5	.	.	CASSSAVRGRETQYF	TGTGCCAGCAGCTCCGCCGTCAGGGGAAGAGAGACCCAGTACTTC
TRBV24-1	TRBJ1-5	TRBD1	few	CATSDRTGGNQPQHF	TGTGCCACCAGTGACCGGACAGGGGGCAATCAGCCCCAGCATTTT
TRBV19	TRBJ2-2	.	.	CASSPGGAGATGELFF	TGTGCCAGTAGTCCCGGAGGGGCGGGGGCCACCGGGGAGCTGTTTTTT
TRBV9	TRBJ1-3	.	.	CASSDQGETGNTIYF	TGTGCCAGCAGTGACCAGGGTGAAACTGGAAACACCATATATTTT
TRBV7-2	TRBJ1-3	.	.	CASSLNSLARNTIYF	TGTGCCAGCAGCTTAAATTCATTGGCAAGAAACACCATATATTTT
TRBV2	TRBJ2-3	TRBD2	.	CASSGPGTSGDTDTQYF	TGTGCCAGCAGTGGTCCGGGGACTAGCGGGGACACAGATACGCAGTATTTT
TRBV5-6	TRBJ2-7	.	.	CASSFFLKTTGRSYEQYF	TGTGCCAGCAGCTTTTTCCTCAAAACGACAGGCCGATCCTACGAGCAGTACTTC
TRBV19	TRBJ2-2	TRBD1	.	CASRGVGQQNTGELFF	TGTGCCAGTAGGGGGGTGGGACAGCAGAACACCGGGGAGCTGTTTTTT
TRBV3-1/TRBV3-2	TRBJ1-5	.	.	CASSQGSGHNQPQHF	TGTGCCAGCAGCCAAGGAAGCGGGCACAATCAGCCCCAGCATTTT
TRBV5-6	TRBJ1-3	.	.	CASRGPGGNTIYF	TGTGCCAGCAGGGGTCCGGGAGGAAACACCATATATTTT
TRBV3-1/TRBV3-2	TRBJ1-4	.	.	CASSQGGLGGEVEKLFF	TGTGCCAGCAGCCAAGGAGGTTTGGGAGGGGAAGTCGAAAAACTGTTTTTT
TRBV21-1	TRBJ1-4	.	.	CASTRRALGEKLFF	TGTGCCAGCACTCGCAGGGCCCTTGGAGAAAAACTGTTTTTT
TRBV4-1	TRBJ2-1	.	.	CASSQQQPIEGDEQFF	TGCGCCAGCAGCCAGCAACAGCCGATTGAAGGTGATGAGCAGTTCTTC
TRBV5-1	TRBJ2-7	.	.	CASSSQEGSYEQYF	TGCGCCAGCAGTTCTCAGGAAGGGAGCTACGAGCAGTACTTC
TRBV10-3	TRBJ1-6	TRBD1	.	CAIRISGTGDSPLHF	TGTGCCATCAGAATCTCCGGGACAGGGGACTCACCCCTCCACTTT
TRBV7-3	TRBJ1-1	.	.	CASSLIEGNTEAFF	TGTGCCAGCAGCTTAATCGAGGGGAACACTGAAGCTTTCTTT
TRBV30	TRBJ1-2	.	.	CAWSPEANYGYTF	TGTGCCTGGAGCCCGGAGGCTAACTATGGCTACACCTTC
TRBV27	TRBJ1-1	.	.	CAVQARNTEAFF	TGTGCCGTTCAGGCACGTAACACTGAAGCTTTCTTT
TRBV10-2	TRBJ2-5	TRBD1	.	CASSPLTGGWETQYF	TGCGCCAGCAGTCCCCTGACAGGGGGCTGGGAGACCCAGTACTTC
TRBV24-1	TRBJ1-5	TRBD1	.	CATSDSGGTANQPQHF	TGTGCCACCAGTGATTCAGGGGGGACGGCCAATCAGCCCCAGCATTTT
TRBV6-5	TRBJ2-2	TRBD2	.	CASKLAADSTGELFF	TGTGCCAGCAAACTAGCGGCGGACAGCACCGGGGAGCTGTTTTTT
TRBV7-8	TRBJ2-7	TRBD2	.	CASSLDGGGSYEQYF	TGTGCCAGCAGCTTAGACGGGGGGGGCTCCTACGAGCAGTACTTC
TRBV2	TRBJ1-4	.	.	CASIRGTTNEKLFF	TGTGCCAGCATTCGAGGGACAACTAATGAAAAACTGTTTTTT
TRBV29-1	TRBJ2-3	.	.	CSASETGTQYF	TGCAGCGCCAGCGAAACTGGTACGCAGTATTTT
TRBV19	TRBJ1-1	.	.	CASSGHSGTEAFF	TGTGCCAGTAGCGGCCACAGTGGCACTGAAGCTTTCTTT
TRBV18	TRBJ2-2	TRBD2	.	CASSLTSGTGELFF	TGTGCCAGCTCACTTACTAGCGGAACCGGGGAGCTGTTTTTT
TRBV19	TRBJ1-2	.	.	CASSIYEDYGYTF	TGTGCCAGTAGTATATACGAGGACTATGGCTACACCTTC